The 12 T cell receptor beta chains in this list originate from one sample, sequenced in a study of blood T cell repertoires in COVID-19. Sequenced by immunoSEQ multiplex PCR; TCRdb stores in-frame clones only, minus some. This sample has about 430,000 clones, with roughly 90% found just once. What was sequenced was PBMCs or T cells enriched from blood (not recorded which). These receptors all come from a woman aged 18-29 years who had been exposed to COVID-19.

V is TRBV11-1 and J is TRBJ2-1; D might be TRBD2 (5 bases). Trimming removed 5 bases at V and 10 bases at J, with 12 bases between. This CDR3 is 12 amino acids long. Per the germline V gene, CDR1 is SGHAT and CDR2 is FQDESV (reference sequence). Here the CDR3 reads CASSTLRGEQFF. DNA of the CDR3: TGTGCCAGCAGCACCCTACGCGGGGAGCAGTTCTTC. The variable domain in full, completed from reference TRBV11-1 and TRBJ2-1, reads EAEVAQSPRYKITEKSQAVAFWCDPISGHATLYWYRQILGQGPELLVQFQDESVVDDSQLPKDRFSAERLKGVDSTLKIQPAELGDSAMYLCASSTLRGEQFFGPGTRLTVL.

This clone was seen only once. The chain is built from TRBV7-9 and TRBJ2-2; no reliable D call. Trimming shortened V by 11 bases and J by 6 bases, and 7 bases separated the two germline ends. This CDR3 region has 10 residues. Germline lookup yields CDR1 SEHNR and CDR2 FQNEAQ (reference sequence). CDR3: CAVRAGELFF. CDR3 coding DNA: TGTGCCGTGAGAGCCGGGGAGCTGTTTTTT.

CDR3: CASSAKDTSFSGNTIYF. The CDR3 coding sequence is TGTGCCAGCAGCGCAAAAGACACGTCGTTCTCTGGAAACACCATATATTTT. V gene TRBV9 combines with J gene TRBJ1-3; D is ambiguous. V was pared by 3 bases and J by 0 bases, with 16 bases between. CDR3 length: 17 residues. Germline CDR1 reads SGDLS; CDR2 reads YYNGEE.

This clone appeared once. V and J are TRBV4-1 and TRBJ2-1; 8 bases align to TRBD2. V trimming: 1 base; J trimming: 7 bases; junction bases outside the gene matches: 6. The germline V gene encodes CDR1 MGHRA and CDR2 YSYEKL. The CDR3 length is 15 residues. CDR3 nucleotide sequence: TGCGCCAGCAGCCAAGGTCCTAGCGGGTCGAATGAGCAGTTCTTC. Protein sequence: CASSQGPSGSNEQFF.

CDR3 sequence: CASSQVWQGNNQPQHF. For the CDR3, the DNA is TGTGCCAGCAGCCAAGTTTGGCAGGGGAACAATCAGCCCCAGCATTTT. J is TRBJ1-5 and V is TRBV14; tentative D call: TRBD1 (6 bases). The germline V gene encodes CDR1 SGHDN and CDR2 FVKESK. Trimming pared 1 base from V and 3 bases from J, leaving 13 bases between. The CDR3 totals 16 residues.

The rearrangement uses TRBV19 and TRBJ1-5; D might be TRBD1 (5 bases). V was clipped by 6 bases and J by 7 bases, with 16 bases between them. The CDR3 sequence is 14 residues long. Germline V lookup: CDR1 LNHDA, CDR2 SQIVND (reference sequence). CDR3 amino acids: CASREVGGWQPQHF. For the CDR3, the DNA is TGTGCCAGTAGAGAGGTGGGGGGTTGGCAGCCCCAGCATTTT. The variable domain in full, with the rest retrieved from reference TRBV19 and TRBJ1-5, is DGGITQSPKYLFRKEGQNVTLSCEQNLNHDAMYWYRQDPGQGLRLIYYSQIVNDFQKGDIAEGYSVSREKKESFPLTVTSAQKNPTAFYLCASREVGGWQPQHFGDGTRLSIL.

This clone was detected only once. The J gene is TRBJ2-3, the V gene TRBV7-3, with 14 bases matching TRBD2. V trimming: 5 bases; J trimming: 4 bases; junction bases outside the gene matches: 14. Per germline, CDR1 SGHTA and CDR2 FQGTGA. CDR3 size: 19 residues. The CDR3 here is CASSNGLAGGRVGADTQYF. CDR3 DNA sequence: TGTGCCAGCAGCAACGGACTAGCGGGGGGTCGTGTGGGAGCAGATACGCAGTATTTT.

The rearrangement joins TRBV5-6 to TRBJ2-6; 9 bases map to TRBD1. Trimming cost V 0 bases and J 4 bases; bases outside gene matches: 8. This CDR3 is built from 18 residues. Germline CDR1 SGHDT, CDR2 YYEEEE. The CDR3 DNA is TGTGCCAGCAGCTTGGCGCTGACAGGGGGTTCCGGGGCCAACGTCCTGACTTTC. This codes for CASSLALTGGSGANVLTF.

This clone was counted once. The V and J genes are TRBV3-1 (or the pseudogene TRBV3-2) and TRBJ1-5; 8 bases are a match to TRBD1. This CDR3 contains 14 residues. V shed 6 bases and J 3 bases; nucleotides not matched to a gene: 4. Germline values: CDR1 LGHDT, CDR2 YNNKEL (reference sequence). CDR3 sequence (DNA): TGTGCCAGCAGTGGACAGGGTACCAATCAGCCCCAGCATTTT. This gives the protein CASSGQGTNQPQHF.

The table lists this clone with a count of one. The chain employs TRBV7-2 and TRBJ2-7, with 10 nucleotides matching TRBD1. With 4 bases clipped from V and 3 bases from J, the junction kept 6 bases outside the gene matches. Germline values: CDR1 SGHTA, CDR2 FQGNSA. The CDR3 spans 15 residues. The CDR3 protein is CASSYRDRGDYEQYF. CDR3 coding DNA: TGTGCCAGCAGCTACCGGGACAGGGGAGACTACGAGCAGTACTTC.

The V call is TRBV5-4, the J call TRBJ2-7, with 10 nucleotides matching TRBD2. In germline, CDR1 is SGHNT, CDR2 YYREEE (reference sequence). This CDR3 has 14 amino acids. V trimming: 4 bases; J trimming: 6 bases; junction bases outside the gene matches: 7. For the CDR3, the DNA is TGTGCCAGCAGCAGGACGGGACTAGCGATCGAGCAGTACTTC. Translation: CASSRTGLAIEQYF. Combining the CDR3 with reference TRBV5-4 and TRBJ2-7 gives the whole variable domain ETGVTQSPTHLIKTRGQQVTLRCSSQSGHNTVSWYQQALGQGPQFIFQYYREEENGRGNFPPRFSGLQFPNYSSELNVNALELDDSALYLCASSRTGLAIEQYFGPGTRLTVT.

DNA for the CDR3: TGTGCCAGCAGCCGCGGGACAGGGCACACCGGGGAGCTGTTTTTT. As protein: CASSRGTGHTGELFF. The genes are TRBV6-5 and TRBJ2-2; 9 positions match TRBD1. Trimming at V came to 6 bases and at J to 3 bases, leaving 5 bases not matched to a gene. Per germline, CDR1 MNHEY and CDR2 SVGAGI. The CDR3 is 15 amino acids.